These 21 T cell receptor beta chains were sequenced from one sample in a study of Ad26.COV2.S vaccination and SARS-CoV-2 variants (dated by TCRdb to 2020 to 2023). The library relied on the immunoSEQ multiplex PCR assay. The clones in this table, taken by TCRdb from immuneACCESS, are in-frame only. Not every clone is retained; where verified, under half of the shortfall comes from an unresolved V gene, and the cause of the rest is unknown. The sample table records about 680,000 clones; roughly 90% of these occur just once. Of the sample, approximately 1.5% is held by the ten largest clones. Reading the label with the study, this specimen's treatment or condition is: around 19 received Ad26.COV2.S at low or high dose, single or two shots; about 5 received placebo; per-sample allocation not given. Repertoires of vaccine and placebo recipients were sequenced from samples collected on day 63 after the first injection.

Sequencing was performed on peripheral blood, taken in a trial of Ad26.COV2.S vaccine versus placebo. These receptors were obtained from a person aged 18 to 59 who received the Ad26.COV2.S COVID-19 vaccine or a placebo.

Written as DNA, the CDR3 is TGTGCCAGCAAACAGTGGGCCGGCGGGGGTGGCTACACCTTC. Encoded protein: CASKQWAGGGGYTF. This chain connects TRBV9 to TRBJ1-2; tentatively, D is TRBD1 (5 bases). The ends were cut back, 6 bases at V and 7 bases at J, with 19 bases in the middle. This CDR3 contains 14 residues. Per germline, CDR1 SGDLS and CDR2 YYNGEE.

The CDR3 sequence: CASSSRDRAPYEQFF. CDR3 nucleotides: TGTGCCAGCAGTTCCCGGGACAGGGCCCCCTATGAGCAGTTCTTC. V is TRBV11-2 and J is TRBJ2-1; 9 positions match TRBD1. With V trimmed by 6 bases and J by 8 bases, 11 bases remained unmatched. From germline, CDR1 is SGHAT and CDR2 FQNNGV. The CDR3 runs 15 residues.

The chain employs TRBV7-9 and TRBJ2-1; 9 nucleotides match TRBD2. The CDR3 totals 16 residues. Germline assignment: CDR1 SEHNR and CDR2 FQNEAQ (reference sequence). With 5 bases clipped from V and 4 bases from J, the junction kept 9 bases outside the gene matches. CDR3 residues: CASSPTIAGAYNEQFF. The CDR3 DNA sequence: TGTGCCAGCAGCCCCACCATAGCGGGAGCTTACAATGAGCAGTTCTTC.

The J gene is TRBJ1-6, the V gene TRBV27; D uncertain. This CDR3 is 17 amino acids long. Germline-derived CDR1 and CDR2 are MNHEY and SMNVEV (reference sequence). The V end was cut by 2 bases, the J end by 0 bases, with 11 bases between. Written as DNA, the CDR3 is TGTGCCAGCAGTTTAGGGCAGTATAACTCCTATAATTCACCCCTCCACTTT. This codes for CASSLGQYNSYNSPLHF.

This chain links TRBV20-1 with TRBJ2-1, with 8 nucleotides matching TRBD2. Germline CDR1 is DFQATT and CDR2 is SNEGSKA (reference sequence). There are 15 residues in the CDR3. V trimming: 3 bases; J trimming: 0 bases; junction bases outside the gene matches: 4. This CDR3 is CSASVAGSSYNEQFF. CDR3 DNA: TGCAGTGCTAGTGTAGCGGGGAGCTCCTACAATGAGCAGTTCTTC.

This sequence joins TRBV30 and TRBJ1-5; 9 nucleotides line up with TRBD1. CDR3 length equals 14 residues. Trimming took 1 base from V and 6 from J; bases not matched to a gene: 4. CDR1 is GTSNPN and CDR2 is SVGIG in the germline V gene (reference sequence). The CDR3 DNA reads TGTGCCTGGAGTGCCGACAGGGGGGGTCAGCCCCAGCATTTT. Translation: CAWSADRGGQPQHF.

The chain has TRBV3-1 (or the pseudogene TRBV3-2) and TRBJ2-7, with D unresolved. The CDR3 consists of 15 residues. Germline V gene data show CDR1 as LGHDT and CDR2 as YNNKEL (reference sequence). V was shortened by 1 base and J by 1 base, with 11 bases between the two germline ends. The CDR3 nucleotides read TGTGCCAGCAGCCAAGTAGGCAGCCCGTCCTACGAGCAGTACTTC. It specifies CASSQVGSPSYEQYF.

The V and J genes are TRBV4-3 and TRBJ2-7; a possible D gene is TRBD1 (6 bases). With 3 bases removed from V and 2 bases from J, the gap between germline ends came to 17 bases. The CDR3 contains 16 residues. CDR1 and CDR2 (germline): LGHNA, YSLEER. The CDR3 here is CASSHSMTGETYEQYF. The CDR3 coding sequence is TGCGCCAGCAGCCACTCGATGACAGGCGAAACCTACGAGCAGTACTTC.

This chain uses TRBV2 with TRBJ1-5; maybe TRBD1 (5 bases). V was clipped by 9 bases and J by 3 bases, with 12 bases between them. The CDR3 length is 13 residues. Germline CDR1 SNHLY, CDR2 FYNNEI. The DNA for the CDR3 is TGTGCCAGTAACGGGGGTACCAATCAGCCCCAGCATTTT. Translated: CASNGGTNQPQHF.

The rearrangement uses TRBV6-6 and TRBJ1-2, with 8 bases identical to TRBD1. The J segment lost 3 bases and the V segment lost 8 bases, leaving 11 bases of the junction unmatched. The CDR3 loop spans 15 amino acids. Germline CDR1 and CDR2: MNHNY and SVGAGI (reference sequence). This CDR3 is CASQDRGGIYYGYTF. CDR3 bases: TGTGCCAGCCAAGACAGGGGCGGAATCTACTATGGCTACACCTTC.

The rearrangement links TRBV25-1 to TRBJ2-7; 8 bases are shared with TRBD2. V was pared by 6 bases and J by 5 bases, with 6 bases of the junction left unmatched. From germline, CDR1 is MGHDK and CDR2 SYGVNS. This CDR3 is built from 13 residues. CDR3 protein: CASRGTSMNEQYF. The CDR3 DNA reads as TGTGCCAGCAGAGGGACTAGTATGAACGAGCAGTACTTC.

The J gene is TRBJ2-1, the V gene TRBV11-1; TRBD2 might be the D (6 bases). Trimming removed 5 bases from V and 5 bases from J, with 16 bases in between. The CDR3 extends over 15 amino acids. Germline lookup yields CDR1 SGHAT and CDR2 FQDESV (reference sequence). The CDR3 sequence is CASSLGRGGDNEQFF. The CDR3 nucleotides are TGTGCCAGCAGCCTAGGTCGGGGCGGGGACAATGAGCAGTTCTTC.

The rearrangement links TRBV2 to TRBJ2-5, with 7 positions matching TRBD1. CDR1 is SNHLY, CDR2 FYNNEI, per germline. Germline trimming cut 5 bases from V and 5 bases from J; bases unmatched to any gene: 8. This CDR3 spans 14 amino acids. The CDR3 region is CASSKRQGWETQYF. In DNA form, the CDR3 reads TGTGCCAGCAGTAAGAGACAGGGTTGGGAGACCCAGTACTTC.

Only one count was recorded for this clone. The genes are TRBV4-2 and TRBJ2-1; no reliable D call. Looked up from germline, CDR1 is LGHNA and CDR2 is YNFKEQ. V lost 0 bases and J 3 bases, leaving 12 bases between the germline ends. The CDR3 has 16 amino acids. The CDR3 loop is CASSQDYTASYNEQFF. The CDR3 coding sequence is TGTGCCAGCAGCCAAGATTACACAGCGAGCTACAATGAGCAGTTCTTC.

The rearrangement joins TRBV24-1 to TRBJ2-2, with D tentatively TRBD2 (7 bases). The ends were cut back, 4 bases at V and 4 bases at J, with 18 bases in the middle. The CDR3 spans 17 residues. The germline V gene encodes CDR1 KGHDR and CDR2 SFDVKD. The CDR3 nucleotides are TGTGCCACCAGTGACCAGTTGGGGGGGCTGGCCACCGGGGAGCTGTTTTTT. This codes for CATSDQLGGLATGELFF.

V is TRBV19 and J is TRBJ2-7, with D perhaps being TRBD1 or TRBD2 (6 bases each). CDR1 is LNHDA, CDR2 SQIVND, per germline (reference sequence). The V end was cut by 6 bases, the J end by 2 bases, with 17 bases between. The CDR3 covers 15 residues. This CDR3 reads CASSLDPGATYEQYF. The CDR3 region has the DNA TGTGCCAGTAGCCTCGACCCGGGGGCTACCTACGAGCAGTACTTC.

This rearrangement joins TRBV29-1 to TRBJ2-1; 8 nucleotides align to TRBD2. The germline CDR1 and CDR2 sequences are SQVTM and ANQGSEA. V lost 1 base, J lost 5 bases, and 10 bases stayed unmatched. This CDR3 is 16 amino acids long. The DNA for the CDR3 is TGCAGCGTTGAAGCCCTTAACGGGGGGGCCGACAATGAGCAGTTCTTC. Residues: CSVEALNGGADNEQFF.

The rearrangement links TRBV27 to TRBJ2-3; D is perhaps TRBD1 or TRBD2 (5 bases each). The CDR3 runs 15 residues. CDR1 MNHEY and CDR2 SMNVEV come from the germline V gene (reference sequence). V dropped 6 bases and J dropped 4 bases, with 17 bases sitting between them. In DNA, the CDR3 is TGTGCCAGCAGCCCTAGAGGGGTTTCTGCAGATACGCAGTATTTT. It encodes CASSPRGVSADTQYF.

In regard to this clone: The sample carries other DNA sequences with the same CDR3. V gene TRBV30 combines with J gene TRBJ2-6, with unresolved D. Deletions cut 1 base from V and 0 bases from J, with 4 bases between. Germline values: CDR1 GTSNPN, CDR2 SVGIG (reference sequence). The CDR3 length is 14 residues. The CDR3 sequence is CAWSADSGANVLTF. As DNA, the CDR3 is TGTGCCTGGAGTGCCGACTCTGGGGCCAACGTCCTGACTTTC.

This chain's CDR3 is CASSRAPGNGYTF. The CDR3 DNA follows: TGTGCCAGCTCACGGGCCCCAGGGAATGGCTACACCTTC. The chain joins TRBV18 to TRBJ1-2; perhaps TRBD1 as D (5 bases). Per the germline V gene, CDR1 is KGHSH and CDR2 is LQKENI. V shed 4 bases and J shed 6 bases, with 12 bases lying between them. This CDR3 has 13 amino acids.

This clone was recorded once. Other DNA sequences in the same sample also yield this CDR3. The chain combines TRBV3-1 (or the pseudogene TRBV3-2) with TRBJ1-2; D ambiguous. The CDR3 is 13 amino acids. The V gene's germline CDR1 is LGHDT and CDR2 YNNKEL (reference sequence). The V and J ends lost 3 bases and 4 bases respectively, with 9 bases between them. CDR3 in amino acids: CASSQERFYGYTF. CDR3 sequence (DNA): TGTGCCAGCAGCCAGGAAAGGTTCTATGGCTACACCTTC.